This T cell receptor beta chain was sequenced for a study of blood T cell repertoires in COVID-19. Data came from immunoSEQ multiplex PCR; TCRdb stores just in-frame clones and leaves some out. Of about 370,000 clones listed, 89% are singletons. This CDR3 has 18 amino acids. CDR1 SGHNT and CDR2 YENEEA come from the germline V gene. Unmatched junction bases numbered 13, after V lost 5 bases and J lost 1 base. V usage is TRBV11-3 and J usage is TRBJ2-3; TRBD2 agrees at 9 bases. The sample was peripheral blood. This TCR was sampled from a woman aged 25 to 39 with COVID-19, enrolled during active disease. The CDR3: CASSPPLGASGGTDTQYF. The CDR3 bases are TGTGCCAGCAGCCCTCCCTTAGGGGCTAGCGGGGGCACAGATACGCAGTATTTT. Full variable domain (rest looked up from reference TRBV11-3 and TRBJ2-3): EAGVVQSPRYKIIEKKQPVAFWCNPISGHNTLYWYLQNLGQGPELLIRYENEEAVDDSQLPKDRFSAERLKGVDSTLKIQPAELGDSAVYLCASSPPLGASGGTDTQYFGPGTRLTVL.